Shown below are 7 T cell receptor beta chains from a single sample sequenced in a study of identical twins. TCRdb recomputed calls from the 5' RACE reads with MiXCR, one row per CDR3 protein. The data hold 500,000 or so distinct CDR3 sequences, with about 14% observed a single time. The sample was also reused in another study, on yellow fever vaccine responses in identical twins.

The sequenced material came from CD4+ T cells sorted from blood. These receptors were obtained from a woman aged 18-35 years in good health.

The chain has TRBV20-1 and TRBJ1-5; possibly TRBD1 for D (6 bases). CDR1 DFQATT and CDR2 SNEGSKA come from the germline V gene (reference sequence). The germline V and J ends were trimmed by 2 bases and 0 bases, with 17 bases remaining between them. This CDR3 is built from 17 residues. The DNA of the CDR3 is TGCAGTGCTAGACCCAGGGGCTCGATACTTAGCAATCAGCCCCAGCATTTT. Translated, it gives CSARPRGSILSNQPQHF.

The rearrangement uses TRBV4-2 and TRBJ2-3, with 11 bases fitting TRBD1. In germline, CDR1 is LGHNA, CDR2 YNFKEQ. The CDR3 totals 17 residues. Trimming took 3 bases from V and 1 from J; bases not matched to a gene: 6. The CDR3 DNA reads as TGTGCCAGCAGCCAGGCCCGGACAGGGGGCGGCACAGATACGCAGTATTTT. It translates to CASSQARTGGGTDTQYF.

This chain joins TRBV28 and TRBJ1-5, with TRBD1 as a possible D gene (6 bases). The CDR3 is 16 residues long. The germline V and J ends were trimmed by 5 bases and 2 bases, with 16 bases remaining between them. CDR1 is MDHEN and CDR2 is SYDVKM in the germline V gene. The CDR3 nucleotides read TGTGCCAGCAGTCCCGAACAGGGTGTAGGCAATCAGCCCCAGCATTTT. Its translation is CASSPEQGVGNQPQHF.

This clonotype appeared a few times. This chain uses TRBV6-5 with TRBJ2-3, with TRBD1 matching 8 bases. CDR1 is MNHEY, CDR2 SVGAGI, per germline. V trimming: 2 bases; J trimming: 3 bases; junction bases outside the gene matches: 4. CDR3 length: 15 amino acids. CDR3 residues: CASSYGRGRTDTQYF. CDR3 bases: TGTGCCAGCAGTTACGGCAGGGGGCGAACAGATACGCAGTATTTT.

There are many counts of this clonotype. The J gene is TRBJ1-5, the V gene TRBV5-1; 7 bases match TRBD1. The CDR3 has 13 amino acids. V gave up 0 bases and J gave up 6 bases; unmatched junction bases: 0. The germline CDR1 and CDR2 sequences are SGHRS and YFSETQ. CDR3 sequence reads: CASSLGTGQPQHF. As DNA, the CDR3 is TGCGCCAGCAGCTTGGGGACAGGTCAGCCCCAGCATTTT.

This chain joins TRBV5-1 and TRBJ2-1; tentative D call: TRBD1 (7 bases). V was clipped by 0 bases and J by 7 bases, with 11 bases between them. The germline gives CDR1 SGHRS, CDR2 YFSETQ. This CDR3 spans 14 amino acids. CDR3 DNA: TGCGCCAGCAGCTTGGCCAGGGGGAGGAATGAGCAGTTCTTC. Residues: CASSLARGRNEQFF.

This sequence joins TRBV20-1 and TRBJ2-3, with D possibly being TRBD1 (6 bases). The CDR3 spans 14 residues. V shed 5 bases and J shed 2 bases, with 14 bases lying between them. Germline V gives CDR1 DFQATT, CDR2 SNEGSKA (reference sequence). The CDR3 region has the DNA TGCAGTGCTGCCGGGACACGAGACACAGATACGCAGTATTTT. Its protein product is CSAAGTRDTDTQYF.